Below, 19 T cell receptor beta chains from the same sample are listed, as sequenced in a study of T-cell reconstitution after alpha-beta-depleted transplantation in children. TCRbeta library construction was performed incorporating unique molecular identifiers. TCRdb reprocessed the PCR reads via MiXCR and lists one record per CDR3 protein. Counted here are around 25,000 distinct CDR3 sequences, 15% to 20% occurring once; the ten biggest clones make up roughly 37%. The sample was PBMCs, mostly from graft donor cells, taken 60 days after TCRalphabeta/CD19-depleted stem cell transplant. The receptors here all came from a male patient aged 2-15 years who had a stem cell transplant for acute lymphoblastic leukemia, so the T cells may come from the graft donor.

The V gene is TRBV27, the J gene TRBJ2-5; D is perhaps TRBD2 (6 bases). Germline-derived CDR1 and CDR2 are MNHEY and SMNVEV (reference sequence). Trimming pared 0 bases from V and 2 bases from J, leaving 13 bases between. This CDR3 has 16 amino acids. This chain's CDR3 is CASSLSGRDLQETQYF. The CDR3 nucleotides are TGTGCCAGCAGTTTATCCGGGCGGGATCTTCAAGAGACCCAGTACTTC.

This clonotype was observed many times. The chain carries TRBV18 and TRBJ2-2, with a possible D match to TRBD1 (6 bases). Germline lookup yields CDR1 KGHSH and CDR2 LQKENI. The length of the CDR3 is 15 residues. V shed 5 bases and J shed 5 bases, with 15 bases lying between them. The CDR3 DNA reads TGTGCCAGCTCATCAAAGAGGGGGACGACCGGGGAGCTGTTTTTT. Protein sequence: CASSSKRGTTGELFF. Drawing the rest from reference TRBV18 and TRBJ2-2, the complete variable domain is NAGVMQNPRHLVRRRGQEARLRCSPMKGHSHVYWYRQLPEEGLKFMVYLQKENIIDESGMPKERFSAEFPKEGPSILRIQQVVRGDSAAYFCASSSKRGTTGELFFGEGSRLTVL.

The V gene is TRBV11-1, the J gene TRBJ2-2; 14 bases map to TRBD2. V dropped 4 bases and J dropped 7; count of bases not matched to a gene: 20. The V gene's germline CDR1 is SGHAT and CDR2 FQDESV (reference sequence). There are 21 residues in the CDR3. The CDR3 loop is CASSSHSGTSGRTAPDGELFF. The DNA of the CDR3 is TGTGCCAGCAGCTCACACTCCGGGACTAGCGGGAGAACCGCTCCGGACGGGGAGCTGTTTTTT.

Only a few counts were recorded for this clonotype. The chain employs TRBV27 and TRBJ2-2; TRBD2 matches at 15 bases. V trimming: 6 bases; J trimming: 7 bases; junction bases outside the gene matches: 6. The germline gives CDR1 MNHEY, CDR2 SMNVEV (reference sequence). The CDR3 extends over 16 amino acids. The chain's CDR3 is CASRRTSGGADGELFF. The CDR3 region has the DNA TGTGCCAGCAGGAGGACTAGCGGGGGGGCGGACGGGGAGCTGTTTTTT.

This clonotype has only a few counts. This chain joins TRBV29-1 and TRBJ2-5; TRBD2 aligns across 8 bases. V lost 4 bases to trimming and J lost 5 bases; unmatched junction nucleotides: 9. Per germline, CDR1 SQVTM and CDR2 ANQGSEA. The CDR3 runs to 14 residues. The CDR3 region has the DNA TGCAGCGTTGGATTCCTAGCGGGCCAGGAGACCCAGTACTTC. Protein sequence: CSVGFLAGQETQYF.

The chain is built from TRBV9 and TRBJ2-1, with a tentative D call TRBD2 (5 bases). The CDR3 contains 16 residues. Germline CDR1 reads SGDLS; CDR2 reads YYNGEE. V lost 0 bases, J lost 2 bases, and 12 bases lay in between. In DNA, the CDR3 is TGTGCCAGCAGCGTAGCTACGGGGTGGGCCTACAATGAGCAGTTCTTC. It yields the protein CASSVATGWAYNEQFF.

The table lists this clonotype with a few counts. The V and J genes are TRBV21-1 and TRBJ2-1; the listed D gene, TRBD1, was not tested against the DNA. TRBV21-1 is recorded as a pseudogene. This CDR3 has 17 residues. CDR3 loop: CASSNYATGDPYNEQFF. The CDR3 DNA follows: TGTGCCAGCAGCAATTACGCGACGGGGGACCCCTACAATGAGCAGTTCTTC.

In this sample, this clonotype turned up a few times. This rearrangement joins TRBV6-5 to TRBJ2-5, with D possibly TRBD2 on 5 matching bases. CDR1 and CDR2 (germline): MNHEY, SVGAGI. With 3 bases removed from V and 1 base from J, the gap between germline ends came to 15 bases. The CDR3 is 16 amino acids. CDR3 bases: TGTGCCAGCAGTTATTTCTTTAGGAGCGGCCAAGAGACCCAGTACTTC. Translated: CASSYFFRSGQETQYF.

In its sample, this clonotype was seen many times. V gene TRBV5-1 combines with J gene TRBJ2-3; D is unclear. V lost 0 bases and J lost 3, with 14 bases in between. The CDR3 runs to 16 residues. CDR1 is SGHRS, CDR2 YFSETQ, per germline. The CDR3 is CASSLEAGATTDTQYF. The CDR3 region has the DNA TGCGCCAGCAGCTTGGAGGCAGGAGCGACAACAGATACGCAGTATTTT.

This clonotype showed up just a few times. This chain links TRBV20-1 with TRBJ1-4; D is perhaps TRBD1 (6 bases). The CDR3 consists of 14 residues. Looked up from germline, CDR1 is DFQATT and CDR2 is SNEGSKA (reference sequence). V gave up 6 bases and J gave up 8 bases, with 19 bases separating them. CDR3: CSAGAAQGGEKLFF. CDR3 bases: TGCAGTGCCGGAGCGGCACAGGGTGGAGAAAAACTGTTTTTT.

Only a few counts were recorded for this clonotype. J is TRBJ2-1 and V is TRBV6-4; 10 bases map to TRBD1. Germline V gene lookup returns CDR1 MRHNA and CDR2 SNTAGT. V was pared by 1 base and J by 7 bases, with 4 bases of the junction left unmatched. CDR3 length: 15 amino acids. Here the CDR3 reads CASSDFGTGANEQFF. DNA for the CDR3: TGTGCCAGCAGTGACTTTGGGACAGGGGCAAATGAGCAGTTCTTC.

The CDR3 here is CASSLDQLKDNTGELFF. The CDR3 DNA reads as TGTGCCAGCAGCTTAGACCAACTTAAGGACAACACCGGGGAGCTGTTTTTT. The chain carries TRBV11-3 and TRBJ2-2; unclear D gene. Per germline, CDR1 SGHNT and CDR2 YENEEA. V lost 0 bases to trimming and J lost 2 bases, with 13 bases between them. The CDR3 length is 17 residues.

This clonotype was seen repeatedly, ten times or more. The V gene is TRBV5-6, the J gene TRBJ2-2, with 7 bases lining up with TRBD1. Trimming removed 3 bases from V and 6 bases from J; junction bases left unmatched: 2. Germline assignment: CDR1 SGHDT and CDR2 YYEEEE. The CDR3 runs 13 residues. The chain's CDR3 is CASSSTGPGELFF. In DNA form, the CDR3 reads TGTGCCAGCAGCTCGACAGGGCCCGGGGAGCTGTTTTTT.

A few counts support this clonotype. The V call is TRBV20-1, the J call TRBJ2-7; D is unclear. V gave up 0 bases and J gave up 5 bases, with 17 bases separating them. Germline V lookup: CDR1 DFQATT, CDR2 SNEGSKA (reference sequence). This CDR3 has 15 amino acids. As DNA, the CDR3 is TGCAGTGCTAGAGATGAAGTTAGAGGAAACCACGAGCAGTACTTC. This encodes CSARDEVRGNHEQYF.

In DNA form, the CDR3 reads TGCAGTGCGTTAGCGGGAGGAGGCACAGATACGCAGTATTTT. Its translation is CSALAGGGTDTQYF. The V call is TRBV20-1, the J call TRBJ2-3; TRBD2 aligns across 10 bases. Looked up from germline, CDR1 is DFQATT and CDR2 is SNEGSKA (reference sequence). The CDR3 has 14 amino acids. The J segment lost 1 base and the V segment lost 6 bases, leaving 4 bases of the junction unmatched.

This clonotype has ten or more counts. The chain joins TRBV20-1 to TRBJ2-7, with 7 nucleotides matching TRBD1. The CDR3 extends over 13 amino acids. The trim removed 3 bases at V and 2 bases at J, leaving 4 bases unmatched. From germline, CDR1 is DFQATT and CDR2 SNEGSKA (reference sequence). The CDR3 region has the DNA TGCAGTGCTAGGGAAGGGACAGCCTACGAGCAGTACTTC. It yields the protein CSAREGTAYEQYF.

This clonotype showed up many times. The V call is TRBV12-3 or TRBV12-4, the J call TRBJ2-1, with TRBD1 matching over 7 bases. CDR3 length: 12 amino acids. The ends lost 4 bases at V and 10 bases at J; junction bases unmatched: 4. The CDR3 nucleotides read TGTGCCAGCAGTTCCACAGGGGAAGAGCAGTTCTTC. This translates into CASSSTGEEQFF.

This clonotype was observed a few times. The chain employs TRBV28 and TRBJ1-6; no reliable D call. Germline V gene data show CDR1 as MDHEN and CDR2 as SYDVKM. The CDR3 totals 14 residues. The V and J ends lost 8 bases and 5 bases respectively, with 13 bases between them. Written as DNA, the CDR3 is TGTGCCAGCTCAGAACCCCTAAATAATTCACCCCTCCACTTT. Protein product: CASSEPLNNSPLHF.

The V call is TRBV5-1, the J call TRBJ2-7; maybe TRBD1 (5 bases). The CDR3 runs to 13 residues. Trimming left V 0 bases short and J 6 bases short, with 10 bases between. The germline CDR1 and CDR2 sequences are SGHRS and YFSETQ. CDR3 protein: CASSLAGMGEQYF. CDR3 sequence (DNA): TGCGCCAGCAGCTTGGCAGGGATGGGCGAGCAGTACTTC.